This T cell receptor (beta chain) was recovered during a study of cytomegalovirus exposure and HLA in healthy donors. The germline gives CDR1 MNHEY, CDR2 SVGAGI. Trimming cost V 2 bases and J 4 bases; bases outside gene matches: 5. The CDR3 contains 15 residues. This clone has just one count. The PCR ran on 60 Vbeta and 13 Jbeta primers. Libraries were prepared by immunoSEQ multiplex PCR; TCRdb keeps only in-frame clonotypes and omits some of them. Here the sample spans some 130,000 clones, about 76% being singletons. V is TRBV6-5 and J is TRBJ2-1; 7 nucleotides line up with TRBD2. This TCR derives from a woman aged 35 to 49 in good health and CMV-seronegative. Sequenced sample: PBMCs. CDR3: CASSYLAGVYNEQFF. The CDR3 DNA reads as TGTGCCAGCAGTTACCTGGCGGGGGTGTACAATGAGCAGTTCTTC.